Sequencing of this TCR beta chain was carried out in a study of T cell changes during pregnancy in multiple sclerosis. The assay was immunoSEQ multiplex PCR, and TCRdb's table has in-frame clones only and misses some. The sample yields approximately 48,000 clones, about nine tenths seen once. Germline V CDR1 and CDR2: GTSNPN, SVGIG (reference sequence). This CDR3 spans 11 amino acids. V was pared by 2 bases and J by 7 bases, with 9 bases between. The specimen was CD8+ T cells from peripheral blood mononuclear cells, collected before pregnancy. The V call is TRBV30, the J call TRBJ2-7; possibly TRBD2 for D (5 bases). The receptor was derived from a female donor with multiple sclerosis, enrolled in a pregnancy study. In DNA, the CDR3 is TGTGCCTGGAGTCCACCGGGGGAGCAGTACTTC. Protein product: CAWSPPGEQYF.